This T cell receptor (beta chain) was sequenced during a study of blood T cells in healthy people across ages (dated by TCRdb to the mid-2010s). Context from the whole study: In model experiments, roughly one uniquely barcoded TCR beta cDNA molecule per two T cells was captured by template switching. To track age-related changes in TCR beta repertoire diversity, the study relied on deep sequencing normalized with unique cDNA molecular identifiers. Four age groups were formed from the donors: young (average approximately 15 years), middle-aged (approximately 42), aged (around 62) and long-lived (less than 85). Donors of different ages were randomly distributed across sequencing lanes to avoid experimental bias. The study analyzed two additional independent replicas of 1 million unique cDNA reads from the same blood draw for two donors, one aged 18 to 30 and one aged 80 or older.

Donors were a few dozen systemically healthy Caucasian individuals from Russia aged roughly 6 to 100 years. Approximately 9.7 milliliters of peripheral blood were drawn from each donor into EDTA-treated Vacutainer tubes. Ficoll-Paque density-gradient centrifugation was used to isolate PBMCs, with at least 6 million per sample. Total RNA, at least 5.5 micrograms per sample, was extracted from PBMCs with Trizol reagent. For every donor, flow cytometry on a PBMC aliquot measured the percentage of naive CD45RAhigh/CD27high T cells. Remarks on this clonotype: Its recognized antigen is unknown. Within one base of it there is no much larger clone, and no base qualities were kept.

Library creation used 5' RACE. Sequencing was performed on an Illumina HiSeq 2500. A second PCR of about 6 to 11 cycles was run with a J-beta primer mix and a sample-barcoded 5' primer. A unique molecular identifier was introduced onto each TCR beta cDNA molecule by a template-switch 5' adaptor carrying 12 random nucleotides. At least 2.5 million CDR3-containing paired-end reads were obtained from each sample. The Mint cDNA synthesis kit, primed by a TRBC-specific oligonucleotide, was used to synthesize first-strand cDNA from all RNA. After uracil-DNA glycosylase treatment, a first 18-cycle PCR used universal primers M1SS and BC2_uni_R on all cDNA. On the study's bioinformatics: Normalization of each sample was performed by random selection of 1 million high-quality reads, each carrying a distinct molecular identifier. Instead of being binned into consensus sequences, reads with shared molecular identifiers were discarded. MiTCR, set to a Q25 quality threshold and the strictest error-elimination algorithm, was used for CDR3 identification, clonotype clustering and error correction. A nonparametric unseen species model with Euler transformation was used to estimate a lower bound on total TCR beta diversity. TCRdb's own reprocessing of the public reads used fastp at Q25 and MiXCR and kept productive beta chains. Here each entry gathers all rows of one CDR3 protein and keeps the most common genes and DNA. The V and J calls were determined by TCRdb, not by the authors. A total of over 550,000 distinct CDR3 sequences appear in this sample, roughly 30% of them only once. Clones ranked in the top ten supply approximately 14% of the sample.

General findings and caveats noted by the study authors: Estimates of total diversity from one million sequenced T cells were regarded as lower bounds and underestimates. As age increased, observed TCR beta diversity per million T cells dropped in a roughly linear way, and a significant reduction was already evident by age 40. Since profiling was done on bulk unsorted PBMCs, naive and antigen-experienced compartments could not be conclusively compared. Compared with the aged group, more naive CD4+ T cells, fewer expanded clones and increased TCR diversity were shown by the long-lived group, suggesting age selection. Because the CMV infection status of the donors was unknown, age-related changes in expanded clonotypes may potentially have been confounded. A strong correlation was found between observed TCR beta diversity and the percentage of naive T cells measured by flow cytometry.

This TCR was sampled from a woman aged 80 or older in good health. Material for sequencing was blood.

The nucleotide sequence reads as follows: TGTGCCAGCAGCCCCCTCGGTACTAATGAAAAACTGTTTTTT. The translation is CASSPLGTNEKLFF. The rearrangement combines TRBV9 with TRBJ1-4; no D gene can be assigned with confidence. The CDR3 has 14 amino acids, counting the end cysteine and phenylalanine. The read is trimmed to its CDR3 DNA, 42 bases read in frame from base 1. Taken from the germline V gene, the CDR1 and CDR2 loops are SGDLS and YYNGEE. V drops 4 bases and J drops 2 bases, leaving 9 bases in between. Beyond the CDR3, the reference TRBV9 and TRBJ1-4 genes provide the residues; the full variable domain reads: DSGVTQTPKHLITATGQRVTLRCSPRSGDLSVYWYQQSLDQGLQFLIQYYNGEERAKGNILERFSAQQFPDLHSELNLSSLELGDSALYFCASSPLGTNEKLFFGSGTQLSVL.